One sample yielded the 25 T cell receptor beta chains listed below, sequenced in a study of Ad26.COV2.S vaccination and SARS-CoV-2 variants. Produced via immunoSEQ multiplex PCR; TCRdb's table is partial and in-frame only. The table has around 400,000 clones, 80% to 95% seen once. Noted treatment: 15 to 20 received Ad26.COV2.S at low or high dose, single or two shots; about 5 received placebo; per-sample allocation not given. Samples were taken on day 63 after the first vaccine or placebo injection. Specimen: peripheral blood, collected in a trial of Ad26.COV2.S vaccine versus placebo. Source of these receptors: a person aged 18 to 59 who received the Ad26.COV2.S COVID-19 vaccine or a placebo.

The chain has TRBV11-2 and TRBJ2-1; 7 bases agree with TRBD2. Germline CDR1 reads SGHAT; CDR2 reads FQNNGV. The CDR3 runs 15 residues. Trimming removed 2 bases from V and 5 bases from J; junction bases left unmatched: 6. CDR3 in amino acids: CASSLWRELDNEQFF. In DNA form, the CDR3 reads TGTGCCAGCAGCTTATGGCGGGAGCTTGACAATGAGCAGTTCTTC.

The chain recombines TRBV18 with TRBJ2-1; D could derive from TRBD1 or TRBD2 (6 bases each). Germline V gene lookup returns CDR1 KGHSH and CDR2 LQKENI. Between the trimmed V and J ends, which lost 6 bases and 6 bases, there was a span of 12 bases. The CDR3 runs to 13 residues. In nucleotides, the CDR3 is TGTGCCAGCTCGACCGGGGGCGGCAATGAGCAGTTCTTC. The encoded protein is CASSTGGGNEQFF.

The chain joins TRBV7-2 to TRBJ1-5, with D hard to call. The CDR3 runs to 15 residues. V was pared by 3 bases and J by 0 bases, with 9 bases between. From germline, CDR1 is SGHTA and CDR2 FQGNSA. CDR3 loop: CASSLYPVSNQPQHF. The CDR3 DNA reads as TGTGCCAGCAGCTTGTATCCTGTTAGCAATCAGCCCCAGCATTTT.

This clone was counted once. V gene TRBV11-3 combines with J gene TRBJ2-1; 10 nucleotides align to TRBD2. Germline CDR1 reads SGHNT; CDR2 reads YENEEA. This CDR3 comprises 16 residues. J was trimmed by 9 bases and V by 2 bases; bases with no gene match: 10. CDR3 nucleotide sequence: TGTGCCAGCAGCTTAATCCCTAGCGGGAGTGTCAGTGAGCAGTTCTTC. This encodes CASSLIPSGSVSEQFF.

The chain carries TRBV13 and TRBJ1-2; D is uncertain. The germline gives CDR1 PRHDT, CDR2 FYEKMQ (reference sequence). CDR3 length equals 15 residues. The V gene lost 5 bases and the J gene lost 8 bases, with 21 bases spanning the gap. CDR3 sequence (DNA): TGTGCCAGCAGCCCAGAGCTTTCCGGGTCTCACGGCTACACCTTC. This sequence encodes CASSPELSGSHGYTF.

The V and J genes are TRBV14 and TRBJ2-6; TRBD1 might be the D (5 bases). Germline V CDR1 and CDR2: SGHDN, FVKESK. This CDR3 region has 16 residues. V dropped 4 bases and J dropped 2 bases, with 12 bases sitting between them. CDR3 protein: CASSPTESPGANVLTF. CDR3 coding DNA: TGTGCCAGCAGCCCGACAGAGTCCCCTGGGGCCAACGTCCTGACTTTC.

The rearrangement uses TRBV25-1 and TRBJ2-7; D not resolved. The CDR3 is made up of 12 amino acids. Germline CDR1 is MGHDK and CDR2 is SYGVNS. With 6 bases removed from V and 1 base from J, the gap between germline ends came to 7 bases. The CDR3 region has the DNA TGTGCCAGCAGGGACCTTTCCTACGAGCAGTACTTC. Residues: CASRDLSYEQYF.

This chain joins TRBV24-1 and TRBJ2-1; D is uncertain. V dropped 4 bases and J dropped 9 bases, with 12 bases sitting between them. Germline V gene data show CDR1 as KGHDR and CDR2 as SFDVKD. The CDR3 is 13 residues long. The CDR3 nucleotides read TGTGCCACCAGTGAGGGCCATTTTAGTGAGCAGTTCTTC. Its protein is CATSEGHFSEQFF.

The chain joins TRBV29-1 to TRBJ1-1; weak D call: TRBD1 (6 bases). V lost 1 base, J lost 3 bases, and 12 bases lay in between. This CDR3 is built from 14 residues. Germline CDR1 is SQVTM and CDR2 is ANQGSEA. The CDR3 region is CSVEVWGHDTEAFF. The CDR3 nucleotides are TGCAGCGTTGAAGTATGGGGACATGACACTGAAGCTTTCTTT. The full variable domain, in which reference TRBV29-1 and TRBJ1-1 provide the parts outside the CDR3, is SAVISQKPSRDICQRGTSLTIQCQVDSQVTMMFWYRQQPGQSLTLIATANQGSEATYESGFVIDKFPISRPNLTFSTLTVSNMSPEDSSIYLCSVEVWGHDTEAFFGQGTRLTVV.

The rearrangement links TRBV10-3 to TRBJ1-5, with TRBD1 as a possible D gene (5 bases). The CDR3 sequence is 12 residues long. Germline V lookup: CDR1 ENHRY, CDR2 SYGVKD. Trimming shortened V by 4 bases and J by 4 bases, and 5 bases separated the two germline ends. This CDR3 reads CAISGQNQPQHF. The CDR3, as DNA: TGTGCCATCAGTGGACAGAATCAGCCCCAGCATTTT.

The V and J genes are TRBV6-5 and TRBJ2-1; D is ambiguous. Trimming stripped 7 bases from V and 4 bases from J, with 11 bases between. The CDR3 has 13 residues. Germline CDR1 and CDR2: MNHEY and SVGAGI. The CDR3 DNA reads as TGTGCCAGCAAACGGAGCGCGTACAATGAGCAGTTCTTC. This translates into CASKRSAYNEQFF.

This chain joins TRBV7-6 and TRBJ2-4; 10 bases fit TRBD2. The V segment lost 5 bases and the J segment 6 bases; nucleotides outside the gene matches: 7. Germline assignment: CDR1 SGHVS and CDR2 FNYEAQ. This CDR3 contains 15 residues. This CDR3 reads CASSPGLAAGNIQYF. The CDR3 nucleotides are TGTGCCAGCAGCCCAGGACTAGCGGCCGGAAACATTCAGTACTTC. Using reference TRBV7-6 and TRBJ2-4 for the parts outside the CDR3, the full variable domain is GAGVSQSPRYKVTKRGQDVALRCDPISGHVSLYWYRQALGQGPEFLTYFNYEAQQDKSGLPNDRFSAERPEGSISTLTIQRTEQRDSAMYRCASSPGLAAGNIQYFGAGTRLSVL.

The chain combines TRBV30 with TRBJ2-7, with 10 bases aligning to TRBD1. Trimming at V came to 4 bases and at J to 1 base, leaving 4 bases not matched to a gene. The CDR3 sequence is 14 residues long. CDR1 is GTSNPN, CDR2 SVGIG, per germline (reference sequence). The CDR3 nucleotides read TGTGCCTGGAAACGGGACAGGGGTTCCTACGAGCAGTACTTC. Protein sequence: CAWKRDRGSYEQYF.

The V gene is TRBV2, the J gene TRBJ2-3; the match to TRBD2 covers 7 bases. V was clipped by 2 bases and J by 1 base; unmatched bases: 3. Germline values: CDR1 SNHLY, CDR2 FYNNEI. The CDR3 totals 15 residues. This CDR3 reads CASSEPGLGTDTQYF. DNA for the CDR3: TGTGCCAGCAGTGAACCCGGACTAGGCACAGATACGCAGTATTTT.

CDR3: CASSPGGTGTEDYGYTF. CDR3 coding DNA: TGTGCCAGCAGCCCTGGGGGGACCGGGACAGAGGACTATGGCTACACCTTC. The chain combines TRBV6-2 or TRBV6-3 with TRBJ1-2; 7 bases line up with TRBD1. Germline V gene data show CDR1 as MNHEY and CDR2 as SVGEGT. V lost 6 bases and J lost 3; bases outside the gene matches: 16. The CDR3 covers 17 residues.

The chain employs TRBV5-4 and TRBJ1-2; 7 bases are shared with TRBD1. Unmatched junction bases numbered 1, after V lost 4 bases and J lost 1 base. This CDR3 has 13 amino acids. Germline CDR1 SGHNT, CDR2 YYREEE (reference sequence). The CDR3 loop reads CASSGTVNYGYTF. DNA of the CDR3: TGTGCCAGCAGCGGGACAGTTAACTATGGCTACACCTTC.

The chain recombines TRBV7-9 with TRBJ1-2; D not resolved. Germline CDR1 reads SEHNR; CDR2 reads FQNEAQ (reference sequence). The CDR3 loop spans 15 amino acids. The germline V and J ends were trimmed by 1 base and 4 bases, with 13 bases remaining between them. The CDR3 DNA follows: TGTGCCAGCAGCTTAGGAATTGTGAACTCCTATGGCTACACCTTC. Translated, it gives CASSLGIVNSYGYTF.

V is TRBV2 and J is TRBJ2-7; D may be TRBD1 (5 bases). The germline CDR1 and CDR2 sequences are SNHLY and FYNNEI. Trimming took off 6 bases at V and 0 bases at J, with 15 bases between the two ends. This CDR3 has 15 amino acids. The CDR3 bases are TGTGCCAGCAGCAGCACAGGAATGAGCTCCTACGAGCAGTACTTC. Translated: CASSSTGMSSYEQYF.

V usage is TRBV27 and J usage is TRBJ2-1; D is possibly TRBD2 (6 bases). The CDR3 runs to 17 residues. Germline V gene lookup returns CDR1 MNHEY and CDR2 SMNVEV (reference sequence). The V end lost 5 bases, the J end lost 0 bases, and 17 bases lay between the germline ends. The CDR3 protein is CASSVSGTLSSYNEQFF. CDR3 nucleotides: TGTGCCAGCAGTGTCTCCGGGACTTTAAGCTCCTACAATGAGCAGTTCTTC.

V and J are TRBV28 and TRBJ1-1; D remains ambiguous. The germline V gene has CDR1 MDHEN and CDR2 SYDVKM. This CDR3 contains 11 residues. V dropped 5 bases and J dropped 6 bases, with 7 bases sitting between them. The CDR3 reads CASSALAEAFF. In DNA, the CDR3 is TGTGCCAGCAGTGCATTGGCTGAAGCTTTCTTT.

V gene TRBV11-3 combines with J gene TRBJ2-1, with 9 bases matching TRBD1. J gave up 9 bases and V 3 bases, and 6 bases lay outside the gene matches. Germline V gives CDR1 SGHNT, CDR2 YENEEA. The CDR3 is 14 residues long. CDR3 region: CASSLGQGVPEQFF. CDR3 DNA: TGTGCCAGCAGCTTGGGACAGGGAGTTCCTGAGCAGTTCTTC.

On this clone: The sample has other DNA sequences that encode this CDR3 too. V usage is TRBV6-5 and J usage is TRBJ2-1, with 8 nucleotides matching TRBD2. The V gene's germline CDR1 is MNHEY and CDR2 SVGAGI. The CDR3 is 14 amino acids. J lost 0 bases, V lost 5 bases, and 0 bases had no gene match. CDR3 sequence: CASSLAGSYNEQFF. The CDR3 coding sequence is TGTGCCAGCAGTCTAGCGGGCTCCTACAATGAGCAGTTCTTC.

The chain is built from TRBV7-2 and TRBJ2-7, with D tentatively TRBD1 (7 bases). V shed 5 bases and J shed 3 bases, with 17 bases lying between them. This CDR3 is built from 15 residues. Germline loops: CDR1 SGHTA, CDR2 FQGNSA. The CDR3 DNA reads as TGTGCCAGCAGCCCAAACCGGGGGACAGACTACGAGCAGTACTTC. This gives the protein CASSPNRGTDYEQYF.

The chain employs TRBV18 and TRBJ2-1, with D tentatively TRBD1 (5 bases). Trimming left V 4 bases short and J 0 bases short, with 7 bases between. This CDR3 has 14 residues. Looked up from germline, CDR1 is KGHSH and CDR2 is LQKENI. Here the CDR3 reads CASSLRGSYNEQFF. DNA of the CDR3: TGTGCCAGCTCACTTAGGGGCTCCTACAATGAGCAGTTCTTC.

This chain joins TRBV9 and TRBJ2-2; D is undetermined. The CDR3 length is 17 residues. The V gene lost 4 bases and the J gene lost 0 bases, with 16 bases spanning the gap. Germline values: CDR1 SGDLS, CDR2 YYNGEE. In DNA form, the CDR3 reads TGTGCCAGCAGCTACCCCCCCCTTCTAGCGAACACCGGGGAGCTGTTTTTT. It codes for CASSYPPLLANTGELFF.